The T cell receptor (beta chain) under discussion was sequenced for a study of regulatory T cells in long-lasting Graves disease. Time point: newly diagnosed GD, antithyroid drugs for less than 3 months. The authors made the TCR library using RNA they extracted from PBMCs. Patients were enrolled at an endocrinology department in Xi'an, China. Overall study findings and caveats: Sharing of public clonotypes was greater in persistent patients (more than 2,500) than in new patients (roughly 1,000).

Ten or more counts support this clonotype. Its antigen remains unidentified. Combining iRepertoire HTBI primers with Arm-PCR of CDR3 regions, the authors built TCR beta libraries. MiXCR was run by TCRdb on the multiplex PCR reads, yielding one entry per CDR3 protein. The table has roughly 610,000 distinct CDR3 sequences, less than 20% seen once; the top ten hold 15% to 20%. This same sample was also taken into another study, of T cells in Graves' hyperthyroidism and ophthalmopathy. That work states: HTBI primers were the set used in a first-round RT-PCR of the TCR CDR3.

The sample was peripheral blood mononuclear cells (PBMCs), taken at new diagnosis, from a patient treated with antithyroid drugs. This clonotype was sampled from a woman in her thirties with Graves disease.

CDR3 sequence reads: CASSSLTEANYGYTF. The CDR3 nucleotides read TGTGCCAGCAGCTCCCTGACAGAGGCTAACTATGGCTACACCTTC. The rearrangement joins TRBV6-1 to TRBJ1-2, with D perhaps matching TRBD1 (5 bases). The CDR3 length is 15 residues. From germline, CDR1 is MNHNS and CDR2 SASEGT. Deletions cut 6 bases from V and 0 bases from J, with 14 bases between.